Below, 22 T cell receptor beta chains from the same sample are listed, as sequenced in a study of T cells expressing NK-cell markers. One entry per CDR3 protein, without DNA, is what TCRdb gives after re-calling the 5' RACE reads. This listing includes thousands of distinct CDR3 sequences. The specimen sequenced was blood T cells: a sorted CD56 or NKG2C T cell subset, CD4+ or CD8+ T cells, or bulk PBMC T cells (not recorded which). These receptors were collected from a man aged 18 to 29 in good health.

This clonotype is classed as medium-sized by frequency. This chain links TRBV7-2 with TRBJ2-3. The CDR3 spans 14 residues. CDR1 SGHTA and CDR2 FQGNSA come from the germline V gene. The CDR3 loop reads CASSSAQGTDTQYF.

The chain is built from TRBV24-1 and TRBJ2-5; checking the TCRdb D call of TRBD1 is not possible without DNA. The CDR3 extends over 14 amino acids. In germline, CDR1 is KGHDR, CDR2 SFDVKD. The chain's CDR3 is CATSDPKGEETQYF.

The chain joins TRBV27 to TRBJ1-5; TCRdb's D gene call, TRBD1, goes unchecked for lack of DNA. The CDR3 runs 17 residues. The germline V gene has CDR1 MNHEY and CDR2 SMNVEV (reference sequence). Here the CDR3 reads CASSPIGTGGLDQPQHF.

The chain recombines TRBV27 with TRBJ2-3; absent DNA, TCRdb's TRBD1 call cannot be checked. CDR3 size: 13 residues. Germline CDR1 and CDR2: MNHEY and SMNVEV (reference sequence). This CDR3 is CASGMGGSDTQYF.

The gene calls are TRBV30 and TRBJ1-1; TCRdb picks TRBD1, but there is no DNA to check that call. CDR3 length equals 12 residues. Germline V CDR1 and CDR2: GTSNPN, SVGIG (reference sequence). Here the CDR3 reads CAWSAHRGEAFF.

The chain uses TRBV7-7 and TRBJ2-3. The germline V gene encodes CDR1 SSHAT and CDR2 FNYEAQ (reference sequence). There are 13 residues in the CDR3. The CDR3 loop is CASSSNPTDTQYF.

The V gene is TRBV5-1, the J gene TRBJ2-7; TCRdb's D gene call, TRBD1, goes unchecked for lack of DNA. The germline gives CDR1 SGHRS, CDR2 YFSETQ. The CDR3 runs to 16 residues. CDR3 sequence reads: CASSLAPDRASYEQYF.

Judged by frequency, this clonotype is medium-sized. This chain links TRBV7-2 with TRBJ2-1. There are 11 residues in the CDR3. CDR1 SGHTA and CDR2 FQGNSA come from the germline V gene. The chain's CDR3 is CASSLTREQFF.

This clonotype is called medium-sized based on its frequency. The chain links TRBV6-4 to TRBJ2-2. This CDR3 region has 13 residues. In germline, CDR1 is MRHNA, CDR2 SNTAGT. CDR3 sequence reads: CASSDSGTGELFF.

This chain joins TRBV6-1 and TRBJ1-5; there is no DNA to check the TCRdb D call of TRBD1. The CDR3 consists of 15 residues. Germline assignment: CDR1 MNHNS and CDR2 SASEGT. CDR3 sequence reads: CASSRDREGTQPQHF.

This clonotype is deemed medium-sized (0.01 to 0.1%) by its frequency. The chain uses TRBV7-9 and TRBJ2-3; TCRdb selects TRBD1, and the lack of DNA leaves this call unchecked. The CDR3 runs to 16 residues. Germline V lookup: CDR1 SEHNR, CDR2 FQNEAQ (reference sequence). CDR3: CASRPVPGTATDTQYF.

This chain joins TRBV7-6 and TRBJ2-7; TCRdb reports TRBD1, a call that lacks DNA to check it against. Germline CDR1 and CDR2: SGHVS and FNYEAQ. The CDR3 is 16 amino acids. The CDR3 region is CASSLGGADSAYEQYF.

The chain carries TRBV6-5 and TRBJ2-1. This CDR3 spans 12 amino acids. Looked up from germline, CDR1 is MNHEY and CDR2 is SVGAGI. The CDR3 loop is CASLSSYNEQFF.

V is TRBV6-5 and J is TRBJ2-2; TCRdb gives TRBD2 as the D gene, but with no DNA this cannot be confirmed. Germline CDR1 is MNHEY and CDR2 is SVGAGI. CDR3 length equals 18 residues. The CDR3 region is CASSPRLAGGPITGELFF.

The chain employs TRBV28 and TRBJ2-5. The length of the CDR3 is 14 residues. Germline V lookup: CDR1 MDHEN, CDR2 SYDVKM. The CDR3 protein is CASSFLGVWETQYF.

The V gene is TRBV3-1, the J gene TRBJ2-1. Germline V gene lookup returns CDR1 LGHDT and CDR2 YNNKEL (reference sequence). This CDR3 is 12 amino acids long. The CDR3 reads CASGTTYNEQFF.

This chain joins TRBV15 and TRBJ2-3; checking the TCRdb D call of TRBD1 is not possible without DNA. The germline V gene encodes CDR1 LNHNV and CDR2 YYDKDF (reference sequence). This CDR3 region has 16 residues. CDR3 residues: CATSRVGGTGSDTQYF. Variable domain in full (rest from reference TRBV15 and TRBJ2-3): DAMVIQNPRYQVTQFGKPVTLSCSQTLNHNVMYWYQQKSSQAPKLLFHYYDKDFNNEADTPDNFQSRRPNTSFCFLDIRSPGLGDTAMYLCATSRVGGTGSDTQYFGPGTRLTVL.

The chain employs TRBV18 and TRBJ1-1; TCRdb's D call of TRBD1 is untestable without DNA. In germline, CDR1 is KGHSH, CDR2 LQKENI. The CDR3 runs to 11 residues. CDR3 loop: CASSDRGEAFF.

The chain's CDR3 is CASSQIGLAGVFTGELFF. The J gene is TRBJ2-2, the V gene TRBV18; absent DNA, TCRdb's TRBD2 call cannot be checked. The CDR3 has 18 residues. CDR1 KGHSH and CDR2 LQKENI come from the germline V gene. The full variable domain, its missing parts supplied by reference TRBV18 and TRBJ2-2, is NAGVMQNPRHLVRRRGQEARLRCSPMKGHSHVYWYRQLPEEGLKFMVYLQKENIIDESGMPKERFSAEFPKEGPSILRIQQVVRGDSAAYFCASSQIGLAGVFTGELFFGEGSRLTVL.

This chain connects TRBV11-1 to TRBJ2-1; the D gene TCRdb calls, TRBD1, cannot be checked with no DNA. Germline CDR1 reads SGHAT; CDR2 reads FQDESV (reference sequence). The CDR3 has 16 amino acids. CDR3: CASSQSGDRVYNEQFF.

The J gene is TRBJ2-3, the V gene TRBV6-1; TCRdb picks TRBD1, but there is no DNA to check that call. The germline V gene encodes CDR1 MNHNS and CDR2 SASEGT. This CDR3 region has 15 residues. The CDR3 sequence is CASSSPGRGADTQYF.

The gene calls are TRBV20-1 and TRBJ1-1. The CDR3 runs 11 residues. In germline, CDR1 is DFQATT, CDR2 SNEGSKA (reference sequence). The CDR3 loop reads CSARGNPEAFF.